What follows are 27 T cell receptor beta chains derived from one specimen sequenced in a study of OX40 agonist ivuxolimab in advanced cancers. TCRdb's copy holds only in-frame clones and misses some; the assay was immunoSEQ multiplex PCR. The data hold roughly 90,000 clones, with approximately 94% observed a single time. Sample: CD4+ or CD8+ T cells sorted from blood, taken in a trial of the OX40 agonist ivuxolimab. Receptor source: an adult with an advanced solid tumor such as melanoma, head and neck, liver or kidney cancer.

The rearrangement links TRBV27 to TRBJ1-2, with 10 bases identical to TRBD1. The CDR3 runs to 15 residues. V shed 5 bases, J shed 8 bases, and the junction held 11 bases outside the gene matches. Looked up from germline, CDR1 is MNHEY and CDR2 is SMNVEV (reference sequence). This chain's CDR3 is CASSTRTGGLGGYTF. For the CDR3, the DNA is TGTGCCAGCAGTACCCGGACAGGGGGTTTGGGAGGCTACACCTTC.

This clone was found a few times. V gene TRBV6-1 combines with J gene TRBJ2-7; D is undetermined. Trimming took 0 bases from V and 2 from J, leaving 11 bases between them. This CDR3 is 15 amino acids long. Germline V gene lookup returns CDR1 MNHNS and CDR2 SASEGT. The CDR3 protein is CASSEAILSPYEQYF. For the CDR3, the DNA is TGTGCCAGCAGTGAAGCTATCCTATCTCCCTACGAGCAGTACTTC.

The chain has TRBV6-5 and TRBJ2-7; 7 positions agree with TRBD1. Germline values: CDR1 MNHEY, CDR2 SVGAGI. The ends lost 2 bases at V and 5 bases at J; junction bases unmatched: 6. The CDR3 loop spans 14 amino acids. The CDR3 nucleotides are TGTGCCAGCAGTTACATCAGGGGGTCTGACGAGCAGTACTTC. As protein: CASSYIRGSDEQYF.

The chain employs TRBV28 and TRBJ2-7; 11 bases are shared with TRBD2. J gave up 0 bases and V 6 bases, and 4 bases lay outside the gene matches. The CDR3 totals 15 residues. Germline CDR1 is MDHEN and CDR2 is SYDVKM. The CDR3 nucleotides read TGTGCCAGCAGCACTAGCGGGAGCCCCTCCTACGAGCAGTACTTC. Residues: CASSTSGSPSYEQYF.

This chain joins TRBV7-8 and TRBJ2-7, with D possibly TRBD2 on 6 matching bases. Germline CDR1 is SGHVS and CDR2 is FQNEAQ. The CDR3 spans 15 residues. The germline V and J ends were trimmed by 4 bases and 7 bases, with 20 bases remaining between them. As DNA, the CDR3 is TGTGCCAGCAGCTCCCCCGGACCTCTTCGGGGGGAGCAGTACTTC. Translation gives CASSSPGPLRGEQYF.

J is TRBJ1-5 and V is TRBV29-1; 10 bases align to TRBD1. The germline gives CDR1 SQVTM, CDR2 ANQGSEA. The CDR3 is 14 amino acids. V was clipped by 6 bases and J by 5 bases; unmatched bases: 7. This CDR3 reads CSVTGTGEDQPQHF. The CDR3 DNA follows: TGCAGCGTAACCGGGACAGGGGAGGATCAGCCCCAGCATTTT. Variable domain in full (rest from reference TRBV29-1 and TRBJ1-5): SAVISQKPSRDICQRGTSLTIQCQVDSQVTMMFWYRQQPGQSLTLIATANQGSEATYESGFVIDKFPISRPNLTFSTLTVSNMSPEDSSIYLCSVTGTGEDQPQHFGDGTRLSIL.

The chain joins TRBV9 to TRBJ2-1; TRBD2 agrees at 11 bases. There are 18 residues in the CDR3. CDR1 SGDLS and CDR2 YYNGEE come from the germline V gene. J was trimmed by 2 bases and V by 3 bases; bases with no gene match: 10. CDR3 region: CASSAFHNSGRAYNEQFF. The CDR3 DNA follows: TGTGCCAGCAGCGCATTTCACAATAGCGGGAGGGCCTACAATGAGCAGTTCTTC.

This chain links TRBV5-1 with TRBJ2-1; no clear D gene. Germline V gene data show CDR1 as SGHRS and CDR2 as YFSETQ. The germline V and J ends were trimmed by 4 bases and 3 bases, with 5 bases remaining between them. The CDR3 runs 12 residues. For the CDR3, the DNA is TGCGCCAGCAGCGGGGACTACAATGAGCAGTTCTTC. Protein product: CASSGDYNEQFF.

This chain joins TRBV4-1 and TRBJ2-3; D gene unclear. Germline V gene data show CDR1 as MGHRA and CDR2 as YSYEKL. V was shortened by 1 base and J by 1 base, with 12 bases between the two germline ends. The CDR3 consists of 16 residues. CDR3 loop: CASSQGTGRGTDTQYF. CDR3 DNA: TGCGCCAGCAGCCAAGGTACGGGCCGGGGCACAGATACGCAGTATTTT.

The gene calls are TRBV6-5 and TRBJ2-7; tentative D call: TRBD1 (5 bases). In germline, CDR1 is MNHEY, CDR2 SVGAGI. The CDR3 is made up of 13 amino acids. Trimming left V 2 bases short and J 6 bases short, with 11 bases between. Here the CDR3 reads CASSYVAGIEQYF. In nucleotides, the CDR3 is TGTGCCAGCAGTTACGTGGCAGGGATCGAGCAGTACTTC.

As for this clone: This same CDR3 is encoded by further DNA sequences in the sample. The J gene is TRBJ2-7, the V gene TRBV5-5; D gene ambiguous. Germline CDR1 SGHKS, CDR2 YYEKEE (reference sequence). Trimming left V 0 bases short and J 4 bases short, with 2 bases between. The CDR3 contains 11 residues. CDR3 bases: TGTGCCAGCAGCTTGGGTTACGAGCAGTACTTC. Its translation: CASSLGYEQYF.

J is TRBJ1-2 and V is TRBV19; the D gene is possibly TRBD1 (5 bases). V lost 8 bases and J 4 bases, leaving 11 bases between the germline ends. The CDR3 spans 12 residues. Germline V CDR1 and CDR2: LNHDA, SQIVND (reference sequence). The CDR3 protein is CASGRGGYGYTF. The DNA of the CDR3 is TGTGCCAGTGGTAGGGGAGGCTATGGCTACACCTTC.

The rearrangement links TRBV27 to TRBJ2-5; 7 bases fit TRBD2. This CDR3 is built from 11 residues. V shed 10 bases, J shed 9 bases, and the junction held 8 bases outside the gene matches. In germline, CDR1 is MNHEY, CDR2 SMNVEV (reference sequence). CDR3 nucleotides: TGTGCCACTAAGTTTGGGGGGGCCCAGTACTTC. Translation gives CATKFGGAQYF.

The chain carries TRBV7-9 and TRBJ1-2, with 8 bases identical to TRBD1. There are 15 residues in the CDR3. V lost 5 bases, J lost 0 bases, and 5 bases stayed unmatched. The germline V gene has CDR1 SEHNR and CDR2 FQNEAQ (reference sequence). Here the CDR3 reads CASSERGQANYGYTF. CDR3 nucleotides: TGTGCCAGCAGCGAACGGGGACAGGCTAACTATGGCTACACCTTC.

The chain combines TRBV9 with TRBJ1-4; possibly TRBD1 for D (5 bases). Germline lookup yields CDR1 SGDLS and CDR2 YYNGEE. The CDR3 is made up of 13 amino acids. Trimming took off 6 bases at V and 8 bases at J, with 14 bases between the two ends. CDR3 region: CASTSGREEKLFF. For the CDR3, the DNA is TGTGCCAGCACCTCGGGACGGGAAGAAAAACTGTTTTTT.

As for this clone: Sequence at one end of the junction differs from germline and may be a read error. Other DNA sequences in this specimen translate into the identical CDR3. The chain recombines TRBV13 with TRBJ1-4; D unclear. The germline V gene has CDR1 PRHDT and CDR2 FYEKMQ (reference sequence). The CDR3 sequence is 17 residues long. In DNA, the CDR3 is TGTGCCAGCAGCTTAGCGCGGGAGGAGGCAACCAATGAAAAACTGTTTTTT. Protein: CASSLAREEATNEKLFF.

J is TRBJ1-2 and V is TRBV12-5, with D possibly being TRBD1 (6 bases). CDR1 is LGHNT and CDR2 is FRNRAP in the germline V gene. The CDR3 is made up of 14 amino acids. V dropped 1 base and J dropped 6 bases, with 12 bases sitting between them. The CDR3 DNA follows: TGTGCTAGTGGTTTGGACCAAAACAGGGATGGCTACACCTTC. Translation gives CASGLDQNRDGYTF.

The J gene is TRBJ2-7, the V gene TRBV6-6; 9 positions agree with TRBD1. Germline values: CDR1 MNHNY, CDR2 SVGAGI (reference sequence). The CDR3 runs 15 residues. After removal of 5 bases from V and 2 bases from J, the junction contained 7 bases not matched to a gene. CDR3 loop: CASSPATGGPYEQYF. The CDR3, as DNA: TGTGCCAGCAGTCCCGCGACAGGGGGGCCCTACGAGCAGTACTTC.

This clone showed up just a few times. The chain employs TRBV15 and TRBJ1-1; 7 bases agree with TRBD1. CDR1 is LNHNV and CDR2 is YYDKDF in the germline V gene (reference sequence). The CDR3 is made up of 14 amino acids. The trim removed 1 base at V and 1 base at J, leaving 0 bases unmatched. The CDR3 DNA is TGTGCCACCAGCAGAGGGGACAGGAACACTGAAGCTTTCTTT. Its protein product is CATSRGDRNTEAFF.

V and J are TRBV19 and TRBJ2-5; D unresolved. CDR1 and CDR2 (germline): LNHDA, SQIVND (reference sequence). The CDR3 has 14 residues. V gave up 3 bases and J gave up 1 base, with 9 bases separating them. CDR3 nucleotide sequence: TGTGCCAGTAGTATGGGCCGGCCCCAAGAGACCCAGTACTTC. Residues: CASSMGRPQETQYF.

The rearrangement uses TRBV13 and TRBJ2-7; TRBD1 might be the D (6 bases). CDR1 is PRHDT, CDR2 FYEKMQ, per germline (reference sequence). V was trimmed by 5 bases and J by 3 bases, leaving 17 bases between them. There are 15 residues in the CDR3. CDR3 protein: CASSRRGKGDYEQYF. Here the CDR3 DNA reads TGTGCCAGCAGCCGAAGGGGGAAGGGGGACTACGAGCAGTACTTC.

This chain links TRBV7-9 with TRBJ2-3; 12 bases match TRBD2. Germline CDR1 and CDR2: SEHNR and FQNEAQ (reference sequence). There are 15 residues in the CDR3. Trimming cost V 5 bases and J 7 bases; bases outside gene matches: 7. The CDR3 sequence is CASSSTSGRRNTQYF. The CDR3 region has the DNA TGTGCCAGCAGCAGTACTAGCGGGAGGCGAAATACGCAGTATTTT.

The chain employs TRBV19 and TRBJ1-3, with D possibly being TRBD1 (5 bases). The V gene lost 11 bases and the J gene lost 2 bases, with 13 bases spanning the gap. Germline values: CDR1 LNHDA, CDR2 SQIVND (reference sequence). CDR3 length: 13 residues. In nucleotides, the CDR3 is TGTGCCTCAGCAGGGTCTCCTGGAAACACCATATATTTT. Protein: CASAGSPGNTIYF.

This clone has just one count. This chain connects TRBV27 to TRBJ2-1; tentative D call: TRBD1 (5 bases). The CDR3 consists of 15 residues. Trimming took 7 bases from V and 13 from J, leaving 26 bases between them. In germline, CDR1 is MNHEY, CDR2 SMNVEV (reference sequence). The CDR3 bases are TGTGCCAGCACCGCACCGCCCTTCAACAGGAACTCCCAGTTCTTC. This gives the protein CASTAPPFNRNSQFF.

V gene TRBV7-2 combines with J gene TRBJ2-7, with D perhaps TRBD1 (6 bases). CDR1 is SGHTA, CDR2 FQGNSA, per germline. The CDR3 contains 15 residues. The V end lost 1 base, the J end lost 2 bases, and 12 bases lay between the germline ends. CDR3 in amino acids: CASSLGQGTAYEQYF. CDR3 bases: TGTGCCAGCAGCTTAGGGCAGGGGACCGCCTACGAGCAGTACTTC.

V is TRBV7-2 and J is TRBJ1-5; D is uncertain. CDR3 size: 17 residues. In germline, CDR1 is SGHTA, CDR2 FQGNSA. V lost 2 bases to trimming and J lost 3 bases, with 17 bases between them. CDR3 amino acids: CASSLYVTSSPNQPQHF. The CDR3 nucleotides are TGTGCCAGCAGCTTATACGTTACCTCTTCCCCCAATCAGCCCCAGCATTTT.

The V call is TRBV9, the J call TRBJ2-5, with TRBD1 as a possible D gene (6 bases). CDR1 is SGDLS, CDR2 YYNGEE, per germline. The CDR3 contains 14 residues. V lost 0 bases and J 2 bases, leaving 8 bases between the germline ends. DNA of the CDR3: TGTGCCAGCAGCGTAGGGACAGCTCAAGAGACCCAGTACTTC. This gives the protein CASSVGTAQETQYF.